This TCR beta chain was found in a study of post-analysis software for immune sequencing data. The study's findings and limits: The study found TRBV5-6, TRBV5-1 and TRBV20-1 among a handful of TRBV segments more frequent in patients than controls. F measure grouped same-batch samples tightly together.

For this clonotype: Its specificity is unknown.

Unique molecular identifiers tagged the TCR beta cDNA libraries. cDNA molecules numbering about 480,000 came from approximately 1 to 10 million T cells. TCRdb called the PCR reads again in MiXCR, with one record for every CDR3 protein. Of roughly 800,000 distinct CDR3 sequences listed, approximately 50% are singletons. Trimming removed 6 bases from V and 5 bases from J; junction bases left unmatched: 12. Germline V gene data show CDR1 as MNHEY and CDR2 as SVGAGI. This CDR3 is built from 15 residues. This sequence was found in a girl aged 10 to 17 with multiple sclerosis. The material sequenced was blood. The chain combines TRBV6-5 with TRBJ2-7; 8 positions agree with TRBD1. The CDR3 nucleotides are TGTGCCAGCAGCCCAGGACTGACAGGGGTAAACGAGCAGTACTTC. Amino acids: CASSPGLTGVNEQYF.